The next 23 T cell receptor beta chains were all read from a single sample in a study of metastatic and nonmetastatic thyroid tumors. No treatment had been given to any patient before thyroid surgery. With MiXCR, TCRdb called clones anew from the PCR reads. The sample carries some 42,000 clones, less than 30% recorded once. Sequencing used blood. These receptors originate from a male donor with papillary thyroid cancer or a benign thyroid nodule (not recorded which). Some clones in this sample may be carry-over from other donors' samples.

The chain combines TRBV27 with TRBJ2-7; TRBD2 aligns across 9 bases. V was clipped by 6 bases and J by 5 bases; unmatched bases: 8. Germline V gene sequence: CDR1 MNHEY, CDR2 SMNVEV (reference sequence). The CDR3 has 14 residues. CDR3 residues: CASRPISGRNEQYF. The CDR3 DNA sequence: TGTGCCAGCAGACCAATTAGCGGGAGAAACGAGCAGTACTTC.

The rearrangement links TRBV28 to TRBJ1-5; D ambiguous. Trimming stripped 7 bases from V and 4 bases from J, with 14 bases between. The CDR3 consists of 14 residues. Germline lookup yields CDR1 MDHEN and CDR2 SYDVKM. The CDR3 protein is CASKKAVPNQPQHF. In nucleotides, the CDR3 is TGTGCCAGCAAGAAGGCCGTCCCGAATCAGCCCCAGCATTTT.

The V gene is TRBV5-1, the J gene TRBJ2-2, with 9 nucleotides matching TRBD2. V shed 6 bases, J shed 7 bases, and the junction held 7 bases outside the gene matches. In germline, CDR1 is SGHRS, CDR2 YFSETQ. CDR3 size: 14 residues. This CDR3 is CASIHSGSGGELFF. The CDR3 bases are TGCGCCAGCATCCATAGCGGGAGCGGCGGGGAGCTGTTTTTT.

V usage is TRBV18 and J usage is TRBJ1-4; 12 positions match TRBD1. V lost 6 bases to trimming and J lost 6 bases; unmatched junction nucleotides: 11. The germline gives CDR1 KGHSH, CDR2 LQKENI. The CDR3 runs 17 residues. The CDR3 DNA sequence: TGTGCCAGCTCCCCCGGGACAGGGGGCTTCATCTATGAAAAACTGTTTTTT. It codes for CASSPGTGGFIYEKLFF. The full variable domain, with the rest looked up from reference TRBV18 and TRBJ1-4, is NAGVMQNPRHLVRRRGQEARLRCSPMKGHSHVYWYRQLPEEGLKFMVYLQKENIIDESGMPKERFSAEFPKEGPSILRIQQVVRGDSAAYFCASSPGTGGFIYEKLFFGSGTQLSVL.

Details on this clone: A junction end diverges from the germline sequence, so it may reflect a read error. The rearrangement links TRBV5-1 to TRBJ2-6, with D perhaps matching TRBD1 (5 bases). This CDR3 is built from 16 residues. In germline, CDR1 is SGHRS, CDR2 YFSETQ. The CDR3 reads CASSLTTGSGANFLTF. The CDR3 nucleotides read TGCGCCAGCAGCCTCACTACAGGTTCTGGGGCCAACTTCCTGACTTTC. The full variable domain, completed using reference TRBV5-1 and TRBJ2-6, is KAGVTQTPRYLIKTRGQQVTLSCSPISGHRSVSWYQQTPGQGLQFLFEYFSETQRNKGNFPGRFSGRQFSNSRSEMNVSTLELGDSALYLCASSLTTGSGANFLTFGAGSRLTVL.

The J gene is TRBJ1-2, the V gene TRBV24-1; D may be TRBD1 (5 bases). V was shortened by 6 bases and J by 0 bases, with 10 bases between the two germline ends. The CDR3 contains 14 residues. CDR1 and CDR2 from the germline V gene are KGHDR and SFDVKD. The CDR3 DNA is TGTGCCACCAGTCGGGACGGAGCTAACTATGGCTACACCTTC. This gives the protein CATSRDGANYGYTF.

The chain uses TRBV11-2 and TRBJ2-7; 7 bases are a match to TRBD1. The germline CDR1 and CDR2 sequences are SGHAT and FQNNGV. The CDR3 sequence is 15 residues long. V gave up 1 base and J gave up 0 bases; unmatched junction bases: 3. CDR3 residues: CASSLVRDSSYEQYF. DNA of the CDR3: TGTGCCAGCAGCTTAGTCCGGGACAGCTCCTACGAGCAGTACTTC. Using reference TRBV11-2 and TRBJ2-7 for the parts outside the CDR3, the full variable domain is EAGVAQSPRYKIIEKRQSVAFWCNPISGHATLYWYQQILGQGPKLLIQFQNNGVVDDSQLPKDRFSAERLKGVDSTLKIQPAKLEDSAVYLCASSLVRDSSYEQYFGPGTRLTVT.

The sample holds many counts of this clone. Other DNA variants within this sample encode the same CDR3. The chain combines TRBV6-1 with TRBJ2-1, with 14 positions matching TRBD2. Trimming at V came to 4 bases and at J to 10 bases, leaving 9 bases not matched to a gene. The germline gives CDR1 MNHNS, CDR2 SASEGT. The CDR3 extends over 16 amino acids. CDR3 region: CASSGGTSGSLKEQFF. The CDR3 region has the DNA TGTGCCAGCAGTGGGGGGACTAGCGGGAGTCTGAAGGAGCAGTTCTTC.

This clone was counted many times. The chain carries TRBV7-2 and TRBJ2-5; no definite D call. Germline V gives CDR1 SGHTA, CDR2 FQGNSA. V gave up 7 bases and J gave up 2 bases, with 11 bases separating them. The CDR3 covers 13 residues. The CDR3 nucleotides read TGTGCCAGCACCCGAACGGTGCAAGAGACCCAGTACTTC. It encodes CASTRTVQETQYF.

The chain couples TRBV6-2 or TRBV6-3 to TRBJ1-2, with D possibly TRBD1 on 5 matching bases. V dropped 2 bases and J dropped 4 bases, with 8 bases sitting between them. The germline gives CDR1 MNHEY, CDR2 SVGEGT. The CDR3 totals 13 residues. CDR3 sequence (DNA): TGTGCCAGCAGTTACAGGGACGGCTATGGCTACACCTTC. This encodes CASSYRDGYGYTF.

The chain couples TRBV7-8 to TRBJ2-7; D may be TRBD1 or TRBD2 (5 bases each). The germline CDR1 and CDR2 sequences are SGHVS and FQNEAQ. V was trimmed by 4 bases and J by 0 bases, leaving 10 bases between them. This CDR3 has 14 amino acids. CDR3 sequence reads: CASSWDPGSYEQYF. The CDR3 coding sequence is TGTGCCAGCAGCTGGGACCCGGGCTCCTACGAGCAGTACTTC. The whole variable domain, filled in from reference TRBV7-8 and TRBJ2-7, reads GAGVSQSPRYKVAKRGQDVALRCDPISGHVSLFWYQQALGQGPEFLTYFQNEAQLDKSGLPSDRFFAERPEGSVSTLKIQRTQQEDSAVYLCASSWDPGSYEQYFGPGTRLTVT.

This clone was counted at least ten times. Other DNA sequences of this sample code for an identical CDR3. The gene calls are TRBV5-4 and TRBJ1-3; no clear D. Germline values: CDR1 SGHNT, CDR2 YYREEE (reference sequence). The CDR3 runs 13 residues. V was pared by 4 bases and J by 2 bases, with 7 bases between. CDR3 sequence (DNA): TGTGCCAGCAGCAGGGAGGCTGGAAACACCATATATTTT. This sequence encodes CASSREAGNTIYF.

This clone was recorded at least ten times. The chain combines TRBV9 with TRBJ2-7; D might be TRBD2 (5 bases). The length of the CDR3 is 13 residues. Germline-derived CDR1 and CDR2 are SGDLS and YYNGEE. V gave up 3 bases and J gave up 6 bases, with 13 bases separating them. The CDR3 coding sequence is TGTGCCAGCAGCGGCGGACTTCAACTCGAGCAGTACTTC. Translating it yields CASSGGLQLEQYF.

Only a few counts were recorded for this clone. The chain carries TRBV28 and TRBJ2-3, with D uncertain. Germline assignment: CDR1 MDHEN and CDR2 SYDVKM. V lost 3 bases and J lost 5, with 9 bases in between. The CDR3 sequence is 13 residues long. CDR3 protein: CASSFGQQDTQYF. CDR3 bases: TGTGCCAGCAGTTTCGGGCAGCAAGATACGCAGTATTTT.

The chain carries TRBV7-3 and TRBJ1-6; D uncertain. V shed 3 bases and J shed 0 bases, with 27 bases lying between them. The CDR3 has 22 amino acids. Germline CDR1 SGHTA, CDR2 FQGTGA. The CDR3 bases are TGTGCCAGCAGCTTCGGACGAGCAGGACTATTTTTTCAACGCTCCTATAATTCACCCCTCCACTTT. It is translated as CASSFGRAGLFFQRSYNSPLHF.

The CDR3 bases are TGTGCCAGCAGCTCCAGACAGGGGGTAGAGGATACGCAGTATTTT. It specifies CASSSRQGVEDTQYF. The chain joins TRBV7-3 to TRBJ2-3, with 9 bases lining up with TRBD1. Germline CDR1 SGHTA, CDR2 FQGTGA. This CDR3 region has 15 residues. V shed 4 bases and J 6 bases; nucleotides not matched to a gene: 8. Supplemented by reference TRBV7-3 and TRBJ2-3, the full variable domain reads GAGVSQTPSNKVTEKGKYVELRCDPISGHTALYWYRQSLGQGPEFLIYFQGTGAADDSGLPNDRFFAVRPEGSVSTLKIQRTERGDSAVYLCASSSRQGVEDTQYFGPGTRLTVL.

This clone was seen repeatedly, ten times or more. V is TRBV29-1 and J is TRBJ2-7, with D possibly TRBD2 on 6 matching bases. Germline V lookup: CDR1 SQVTM, CDR2 ANQGSEA. V was trimmed by 7 bases and J by 6 bases, leaving 19 bases between them. This CDR3 is 13 amino acids long. The CDR3 spells CSAKGGGVTEQYF. CDR3 coding DNA: TGCAGCGCCAAGGGTGGAGGGGTAACCGAGCAGTACTTC.

This chain connects TRBV12-3 or TRBV12-4 to TRBJ1-6; D call uncertain. Deletions cut 5 bases from V and 9 bases from J, with 11 bases between. The CDR3 totals 13 residues. As DNA, the CDR3 is TGTGCCAGCAGTCGGGCGGAGTCTTCACCCCTCCACTTT. Protein sequence: CASSRAESSPLHF.

J is TRBJ1-6 and V is TRBV6-2 or TRBV6-3; the D gene is possibly TRBD1 (5 bases). Germline V gene lookup returns CDR1 MNHEY and CDR2 SVGEGT. Trimming removed 0 bases at V and 10 bases at J, with 13 bases between. The CDR3 length is 15 residues. CDR3 nucleotide sequence: TGTGCCAGCAGTTACTCCGAGGGGACGAGATCACCCCTCCACTTT. This codes for CASSYSEGTRSPLHF.

CDR3 loop: CASSSRVQGWLANTGELFF. The CDR3 coding sequence is TGTGCCAGCAGCTCGAGGGTGCAGGGTTGGCTAGCTAACACCGGGGAGCTGTTTTTT. The J gene is TRBJ2-2, the V gene TRBV11-2, with D perhaps given as TRBD1 or TRBD2 (5 bases each). The CDR3 loop spans 19 amino acids. Germline V gene sequence: CDR1 SGHAT, CDR2 FQNNGV. V lost 4 bases, J lost 2 bases, and 23 bases lay in between.

The sample holds many counts of this clone. Other DNA sequences in the same sample also yield this CDR3. The chain recombines TRBV9 with TRBJ2-7; 12 nucleotides line up with TRBD2. The V gene end was trimmed by 1 base and the J gene end by 2 bases; junction bases not matched to a gene: 1. CDR3 length: 15 residues. CDR1 and CDR2 (germline): SGDLS, YYNGEE. The CDR3 DNA reads TGTGCCAGCAGCGTACTAGCGGGAGGGCCCTACGAGCAGTACTTC. It encodes CASSVLAGGPYEQYF.

The V gene is TRBV30, the J gene TRBJ2-7; TRBD2 aligns across 7 bases. The CDR3 is 14 residues long. V dropped 4 bases and J dropped 3; count of bases not matched to a gene: 9. Per germline, CDR1 GTSNPN and CDR2 SVGIG (reference sequence). DNA for the CDR3: TGTGCCTGGACCCACGGTGCGGGAGTCTACGAGCAGTACTTC. It encodes CAWTHGAGVYEQYF. Full variable domain (outside the CDR3, taken from reference TRBV30 and TRBJ2-7): SQTIHQWPATLVQPVGSPLSLECTVEGTSNPNLYWYRQAAGRGLQLLFYSVGIGQISSEVPQNLSASRPQDRQFILSSKKLLLSDSGFYLCAWTHGAGVYEQYFGPGTRLTVT.

This clone has a count of ten or more. The V call is TRBV27, the J call TRBJ2-5, with D possibly being TRBD1 or TRBD2 (6 bases each). The germline gives CDR1 MNHEY, CDR2 SMNVEV (reference sequence). Trimming took off 5 bases at V and 5 bases at J, with 21 bases between the two ends. CDR3 length: 16 amino acids. CDR3 DNA: TGTGCCAGCAGTCCCCGTCTGGTGGGGGGCGAGGAGACCCAGTACTTC. This encodes CASSPRLVGGEETQYF.